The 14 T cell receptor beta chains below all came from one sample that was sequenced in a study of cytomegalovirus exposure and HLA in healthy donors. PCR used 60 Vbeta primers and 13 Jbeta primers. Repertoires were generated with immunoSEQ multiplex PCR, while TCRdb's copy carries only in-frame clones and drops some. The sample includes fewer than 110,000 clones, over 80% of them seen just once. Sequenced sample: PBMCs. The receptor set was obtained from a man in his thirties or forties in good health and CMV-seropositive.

Written as DNA, the CDR3 is TGTGCCAGCAGCTACGGACAGGGCTATGGCTACACCTTC. As protein: CASSYGQGYGYTF. This chain uses TRBV7-3 with TRBJ1-2, with 8 bases lining up with TRBD1. Germline CDR1 reads SGHTA; CDR2 reads FQGTGA. The CDR3 covers 13 residues. V trimming: 4 bases; J trimming: 4 bases; junction bases outside the gene matches: 2.

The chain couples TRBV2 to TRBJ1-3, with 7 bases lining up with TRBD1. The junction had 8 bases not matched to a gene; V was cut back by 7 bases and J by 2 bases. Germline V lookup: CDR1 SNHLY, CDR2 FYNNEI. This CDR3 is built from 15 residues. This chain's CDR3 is CASTNQGGTGNTIYF. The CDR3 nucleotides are TGTGCCAGCACCAATCAAGGGGGCACTGGAAACACCATATATTTT.

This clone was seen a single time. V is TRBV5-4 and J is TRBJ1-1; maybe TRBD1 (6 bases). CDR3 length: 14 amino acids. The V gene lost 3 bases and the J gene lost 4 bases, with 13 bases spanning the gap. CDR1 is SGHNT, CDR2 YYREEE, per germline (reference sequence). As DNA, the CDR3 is TGTGCCAGCAGCTCCCGACAGGCCTCCACTGAAGCTTTCTTT. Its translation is CASSSRQASTEAFF. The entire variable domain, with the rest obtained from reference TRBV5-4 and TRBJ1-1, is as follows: ETGVTQSPTHLIKTRGQQVTLRCSSQSGHNTVSWYQQALGQGPQFIFQYYREEENGRGNFPPRFSGLQFPNYSSELNVNALELDDSALYLCASSSRQASTEAFFGQGTRLTVV.

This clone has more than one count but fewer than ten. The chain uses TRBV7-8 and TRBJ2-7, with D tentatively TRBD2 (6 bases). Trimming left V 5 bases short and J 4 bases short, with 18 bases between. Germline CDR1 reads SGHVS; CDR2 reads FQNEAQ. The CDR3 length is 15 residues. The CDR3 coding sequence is TGTGCCAGCAGCCGGGAGCGTGAATCGGGATACGAGCAGTACTTC. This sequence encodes CASSRERESGYEQYF.

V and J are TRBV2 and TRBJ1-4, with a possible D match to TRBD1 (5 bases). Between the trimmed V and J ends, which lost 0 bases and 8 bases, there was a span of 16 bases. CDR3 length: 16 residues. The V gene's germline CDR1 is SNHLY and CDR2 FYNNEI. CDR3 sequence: CASSEALGGGGEKLFF. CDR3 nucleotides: TGTGCCAGCAGTGAAGCGCTCGGGGGAGGCGGCGAAAAACTGTTTTTT.

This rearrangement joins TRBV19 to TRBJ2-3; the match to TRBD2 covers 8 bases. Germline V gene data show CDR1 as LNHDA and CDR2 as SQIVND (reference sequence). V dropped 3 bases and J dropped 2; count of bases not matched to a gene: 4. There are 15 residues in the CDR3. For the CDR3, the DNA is TGTGCCAGTAGTATCCTAGCGGGTAACACAGATACGCAGTATTTT. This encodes CASSILAGNTDTQYF.

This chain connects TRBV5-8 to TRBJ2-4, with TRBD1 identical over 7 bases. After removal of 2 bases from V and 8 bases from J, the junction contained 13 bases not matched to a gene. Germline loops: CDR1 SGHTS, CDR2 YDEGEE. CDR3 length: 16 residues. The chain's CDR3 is CASSFPASGGVYIQYF. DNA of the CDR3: TGTGCCAGCAGCTTCCCTGCCTCAGGGGGTGTGTACATTCAGTACTTC.

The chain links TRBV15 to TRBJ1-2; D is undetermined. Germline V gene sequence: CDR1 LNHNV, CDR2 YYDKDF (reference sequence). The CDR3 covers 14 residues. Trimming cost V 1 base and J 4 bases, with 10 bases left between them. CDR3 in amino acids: CATSRARGGYGYTF. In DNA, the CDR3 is TGTGCCACCAGCAGAGCACGAGGAGGCTATGGCTACACCTTC.

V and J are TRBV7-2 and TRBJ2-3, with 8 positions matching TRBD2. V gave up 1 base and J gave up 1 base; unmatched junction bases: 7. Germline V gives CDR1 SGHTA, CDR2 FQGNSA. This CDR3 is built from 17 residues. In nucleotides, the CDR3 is TGTGCCAGCAGCTTAGGGGGACGGGGGGGCCGCACAGATACGCAGTATTTT. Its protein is CASSLGGRGGRTDTQYF.

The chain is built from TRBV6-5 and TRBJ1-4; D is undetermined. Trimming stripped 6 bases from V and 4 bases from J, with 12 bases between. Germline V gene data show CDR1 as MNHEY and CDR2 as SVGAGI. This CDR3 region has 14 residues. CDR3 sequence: CASRRGRGNEKLFF. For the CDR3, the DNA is TGTGCCAGCAGACGAGGACGGGGTAATGAAAAACTGTTTTTT.

As DNA, the CDR3 is TGTGCCAGCGAGGCAGGGCAGGTCGAGCAGTACTTC. Translated: CASEAGQVEQYF. This chain links TRBV2 with TRBJ2-7, with D possibly matching TRBD1 (5 bases). Germline CDR1 SNHLY, CDR2 FYNNEI. CDR3 size: 12 residues. Trimming cost V 8 bases and J 6 bases, with 14 bases left between them.

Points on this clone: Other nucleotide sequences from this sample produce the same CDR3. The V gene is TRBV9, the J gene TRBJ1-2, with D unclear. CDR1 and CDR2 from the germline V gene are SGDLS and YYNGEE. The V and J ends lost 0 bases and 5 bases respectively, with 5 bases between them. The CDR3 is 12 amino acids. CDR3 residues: CASSVGGYGYTF. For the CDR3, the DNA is TGTGCCAGCAGCGTAGGAGGGTATGGCTACACCTTC.

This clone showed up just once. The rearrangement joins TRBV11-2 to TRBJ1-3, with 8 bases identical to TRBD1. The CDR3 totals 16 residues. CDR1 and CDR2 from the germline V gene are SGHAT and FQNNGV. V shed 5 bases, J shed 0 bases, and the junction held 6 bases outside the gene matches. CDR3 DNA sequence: TGTGCCAGCAGCCTCGGACAGGGTCTCTCTGGAAACACCATATATTTT. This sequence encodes CASSLGQGLSGNTIYF.

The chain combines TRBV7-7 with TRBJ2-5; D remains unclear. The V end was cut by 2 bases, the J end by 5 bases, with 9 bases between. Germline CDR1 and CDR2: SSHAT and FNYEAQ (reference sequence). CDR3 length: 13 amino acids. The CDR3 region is CASSLLATETQYF. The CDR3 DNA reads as TGTGCCAGCAGCTTATTGGCGACTGAGACCCAGTACTTC.